Sequencing of this T cell receptor (beta chain) was carried out in a study of shared clonotypes between healthy human individuals. At the level of the study: The plates for each donor numbered three CD4 naive, three CD4 memory, two CD8 naive and one CD8 memory. General study results and limits: Between a handful of donors, naive CD4 clonotypes were shared at a level of approximately 5%. Limited genetic and exposure-history diversity came from having few donors.

As to this clone: Its specificity is not known.

In germline, CDR1 is SGHNT, CDR2 YYREEE (reference sequence). The CDR3 is made up of 15 amino acids. J was trimmed by 5 bases and V by 5 bases; bases with no gene match: 12. Naive CD8 populations comprised CD45RO-negative cells positively selected for CCR7, excluding terminally differentiated effector memory CD45RA+ cells. Deep was the level at which the assay was run. Here immunoSEQ multiplex PCR was the method, and the copy in TCRdb shows in-frame clones only, minus some. The sample includes hundreds of thousands of clones, 95% to 97% of them seen just once. The rearrangement joins TRBV5-4 to TRBJ1-2; 7 bases fit TRBD1. This sequence originates from a man younger than 40 in good health. Material: naive CD8+ T cells sorted from blood. The CDR3 DNA reads TGTGCCAGCAGGGGTGCGGGACAGTGGGATTATGGCTACACCTTC. This sequence encodes CASRGAGQWDYGYTF.